This T cell receptor (beta chain) was captured by sequencing in a study of blood T cell repertoires in COVID-19. Sequencing used immunoSEQ multiplex PCR; TCRdb keeps in-frame clones, though not all of them. This table holds approximately 190,000 clones, almost 85% found once. CDR1 and CDR2 (germline): SGHRS, YFSETQ. The length of the CDR3 is 15 residues. V was clipped by 4 bases and J by 5 bases; unmatched bases: 8. Sequenced material: peripheral blood. V and J are TRBV5-1 and TRBJ2-3; 9 bases match TRBD1. The clonotype was recovered from a woman in her seventies with active or convalescent COVID-19. The CDR3 loop is CASSHGTGLRDTQYF. CDR3 sequence (DNA): TGCGCCAGCAGCCATGGGACAGGGCTACGAGATACGCAGTATTTT. The variable domain in full, completed from reference TRBV5-1 and TRBJ2-3, reads KAGVTQTPRYLIKTRGQQVTLSCSPISGHRSVSWYQQTPGQGLQFLFEYFSETQRNKGNFPGRFSGRQFSNSRSEMNVSTLELGDSALYLCASSHGTGLRDTQYFGPGTRLTVL.